This T cell receptor beta chain was retrieved from a study of vaccination effects on CD4 cells after COVID-19 (dated by TCRdb to between 2021 and 2024). About the full investigation: The ViraFEST assay stimulated PBMC with viral peptide pools and then used TCR sequencing to identify antigen-specific CD4+ T cell clonotypes by expansion. Each well held 1.5 million to 2.5 million PBMC cultured in IMDM containing approximately 5% human AB serum, 10 IU/ml IL-2 and gentamicin, along with 8 to 10 ug/ml peptides. Altogether, some ten COVID-19 convalescent patients and several SARS-CoV-2-naive healthy vaccine recipients made up the full study. Cultures from other donors in the study were sequenced using the Oncomine TCR Beta short-read assay on an Illumina iSeq 100. SARS-CoV-2 spike-specific CD4+ TCR repertoires from before and after mRNA vaccination were compared in COVID-19 convalescent patients and in infection-naive vaccine recipients. Each participant received two doses of an mRNA SARS-CoV-2 vaccine, either BNT162b2 or mRNA-1273. The full study reports these points: In healthy vaccine recipients, vaccine-induced clones were almost all SARS-CoV-2 mono-reactive, with only 1 of 255 cross-reactive with common cold coronaviruses. Clones induced by infection and clones induced by vaccination both contracted markedly at late timepoints after vaccination, which fits with T cell responses waning over time. The study was limited by a small number of convalescent patients, and early post-infection timepoints were lacking.

The junction carries 10 bases between V and J, which are trimmed by 0 bases and 2 bases respectively. Measured from the cysteine to the phenylalanine, the CDR3 is 16 residues long. Left in the record is the CDR3 DNA by itself, 48 bases read in frame from the first base. The germline V gene encodes CDR1 LGHDT and CDR2 YNNKEL (reference sequence). Worth noting for this clone: Its antigen target is currently unknown. Base qualities are not at hand, and no much larger clone is one base apart.

After around eleven days of culture, CD4+ T cells were isolated with the EasySep CD4+ T cell isolation kit. The absence of prior SARS-CoV-2 infection in healthy vaccine recipients was confirmed by negative nucleocapsid antibodies before and after vaccination. Half of the culture medium was replaced with fresh IL-2-containing medium on days 3 and 7. Each peptide stimulation condition was cultured in triplicate wells unless otherwise noted. Using Ficoll-Paque Plus gradient centrifugation, PBMC were separated from whole blood and then either used fresh or cryopreserved at -140C. The QIAamp micro DNA kit was used to extract genomic DNA from the cultured CD4+ T cells. The protocol used for the library was the immunoSEQ multiplex PCR assay. TCR beta CDR3 sequencing was performed on DNA from the cultured, isolated CD4+ T cells. The paper's processing steps were these. Non-productive TCR sequences were removed and reads were trimmed to the CDR3 region, keeping CDR3s of at least 7 amino acids. The MANAFEST web app was used to identify antigen-specific clonotypes by comparing expansion in peptide wells with expansion in reference cultures. To be called positive, a clone needed expansion at FDR<0.05 compared with the reference and with all other wells, an odds ratio greater than 5, and a frequency greater than 0.1% in two replicate wells. A clonotype was called cross-reactive if it was significantly expanded both in SARS-CoV-2 spike wells and in at least one common cold coronavirus spike condition. CDR3 similarity was assessed by Levenshtein distance with the stringdist R package, and unrooted trees were built with ape in R 3.6.1. The table comes from immuneACCESS by way of TCRdb, which keeps in-frame sequences with V and J called. Part of the clones is missing from these tables; in studies checked, under half for an unresolved V gene and the rest for unknown reasons. The DNA was the basis for D and trimming; V, J and clone size are from that table. This sample gives over 45,000 clones in total; more than 65% of them show up just once. The ten largest clonotypes hold roughly 6% of the sample.

The sequence is built from TRBV3-1 (or the pseudogene TRBV3-2) and TRBJ2-2, with the D gene call left open. This clonotype was obtained from a human donor who received a COVID-19 vaccine. Sequenced material: CD4+ T cells from PBMCs cultured without peptide, taken before COVID-19 vaccination. Here is the DNA: TGTGCCAGCAGCCAAGATCAGGTCTTCAACACCGGGGAGCTGTTTTTT. This sequence encodes CASSQDQVFNTGELFF.